This T cell receptor beta chain was captured by sequencing in a study of CD8+CD57+ T cells in acquired aplastic anemia. CDR3 and TCR beta VDJ profiling relied on genomic DNA as the template. TCRdb ran MiXCR on the reads and lists one entry per CDR3 protein. The table lists roughly 190,000 distinct CDR3 sequences, 48% of them singletons. Sequencing involved patients with CD8+CD57+ cell expansion previously shown by flow cytometry. This clonotype was detected many times. The length of the CDR3 is 13 residues. Trimming shortened V by 6 bases and J by 1 base, and 9 bases separated the two germline ends. CDR1 and CDR2 (germline): MNHNS, SASEGT.

The source of this sequence is a human donor with aplastic anemia. Sequencing was carried out using sorted CD4+, CD8+, or CD8+CD57+ T cells (not recorded which) from PBMCs. The rearrangement uses TRBV6-1 and TRBJ1-1, with D perhaps matching TRBD1 (6 bases). The DNA for the CDR3 is TGTGCCAGCAGGAAGGGGGGGAACACTGAAGCTTTCTTT. This encodes CASRKGGNTEAFF.